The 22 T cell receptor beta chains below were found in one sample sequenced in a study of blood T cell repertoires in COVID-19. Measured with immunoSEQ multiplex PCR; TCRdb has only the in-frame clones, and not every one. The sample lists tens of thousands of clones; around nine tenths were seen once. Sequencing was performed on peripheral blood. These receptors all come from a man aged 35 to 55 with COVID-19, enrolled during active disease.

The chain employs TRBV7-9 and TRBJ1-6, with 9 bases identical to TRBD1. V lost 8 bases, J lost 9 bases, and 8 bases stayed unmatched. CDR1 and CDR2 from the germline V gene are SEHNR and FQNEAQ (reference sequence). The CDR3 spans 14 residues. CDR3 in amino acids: CASSTGGWGSPLHF. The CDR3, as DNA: TGTGCCAGCTCCACAGGGGGCTGGGGTTCACCCCTCCACTTT.

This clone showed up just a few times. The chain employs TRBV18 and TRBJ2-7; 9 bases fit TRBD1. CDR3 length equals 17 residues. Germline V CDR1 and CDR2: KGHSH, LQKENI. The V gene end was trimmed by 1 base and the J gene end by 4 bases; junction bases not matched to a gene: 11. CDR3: CASSPLMGTGSWYEQYF. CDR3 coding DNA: TGTGCCAGCTCACCACTAATGGGGACAGGGTCATGGTACGAGCAGTACTTC.

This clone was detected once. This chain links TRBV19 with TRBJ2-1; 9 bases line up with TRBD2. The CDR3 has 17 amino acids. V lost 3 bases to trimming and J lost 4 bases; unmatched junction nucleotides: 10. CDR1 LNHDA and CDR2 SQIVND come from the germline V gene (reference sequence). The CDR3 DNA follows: TGTGCCAGTAGTATTCGTGTGGGGCTAGCGGGGTACAATGAGCAGTTCTTC. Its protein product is CASSIRVGLAGYNEQFF.

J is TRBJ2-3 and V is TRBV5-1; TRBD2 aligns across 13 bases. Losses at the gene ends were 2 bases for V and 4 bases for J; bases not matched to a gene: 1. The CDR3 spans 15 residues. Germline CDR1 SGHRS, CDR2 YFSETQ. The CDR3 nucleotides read TGCGCCAGCAGCTTAGGACTAGCGGGAGCAGATACGCAGTATTTT. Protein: CASSLGLAGADTQYF.

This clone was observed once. This CDR3 is CASSPGQGRVAHF. In DNA form, the CDR3 reads TGTGCCTCGTCCCCGGGACAGGGAAGGGTGGCGCATTTT. V usage is TRBV19 and J usage is TRBJ1-5; 9 bases agree with TRBD1. This CDR3 has 13 amino acids. The J segment lost 15 bases and the V segment lost 11 bases, leaving 17 bases of the junction unmatched. Germline V CDR1 and CDR2: LNHDA, SQIVND (reference sequence).

CDR3 DNA: TGCGCCAGCAGCTTCCGGGAAAACAATGAGCAGTTCTTC. Residues: CASSFRENNEQFF. The chain employs TRBV5-1 and TRBJ2-1; perhaps TRBD2 as D (5 bases). CDR3 length: 13 residues. In germline, CDR1 is SGHRS, CDR2 YFSETQ. Trimming stripped 2 bases from V and 5 bases from J, with 8 bases between. Based on the CDR3 plus reference TRBV5-1 and TRBJ2-1, the full variable domain is KAGVTQTPRYLIKTRGQQVTLSCSPISGHRSVSWYQQTPGQGLQFLFEYFSETQRNKGNFPGRFSGRQFSNSRSEMNVSTLELGDSALYLCASSFRENNEQFFGPGTRLTVL.

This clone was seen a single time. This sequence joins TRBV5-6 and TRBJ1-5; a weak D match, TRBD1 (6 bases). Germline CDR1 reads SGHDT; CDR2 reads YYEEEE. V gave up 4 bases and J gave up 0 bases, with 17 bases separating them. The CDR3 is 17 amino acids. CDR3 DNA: TGTGCCAGCAGCCTGCGCTCGGGACACTATAGCAATCAGCCCCAGCATTTT. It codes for CASSLRSGHYSNQPQHF.

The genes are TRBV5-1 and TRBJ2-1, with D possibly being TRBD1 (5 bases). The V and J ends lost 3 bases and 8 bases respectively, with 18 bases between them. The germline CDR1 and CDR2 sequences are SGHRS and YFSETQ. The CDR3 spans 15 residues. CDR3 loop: CASSSVGRVEDEQFF. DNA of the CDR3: TGCGCCAGCAGCTCGGTGGGCAGGGTGGAAGATGAGCAGTTCTTC.

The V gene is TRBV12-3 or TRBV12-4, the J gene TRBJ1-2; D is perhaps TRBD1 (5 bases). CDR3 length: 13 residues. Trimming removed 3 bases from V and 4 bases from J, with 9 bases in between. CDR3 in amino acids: CASSFEGLYGYTF. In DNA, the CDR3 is TGTGCCAGCAGTTTTGAGGGACTCTATGGCTACACCTTC.

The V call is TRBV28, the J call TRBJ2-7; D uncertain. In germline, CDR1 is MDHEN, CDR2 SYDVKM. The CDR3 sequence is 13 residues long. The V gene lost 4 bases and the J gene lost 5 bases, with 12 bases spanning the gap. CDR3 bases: TGTGCCAGCAGTTGGCCGGGTGTGGACGAGCAGTACTTC. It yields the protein CASSWPGVDEQYF.

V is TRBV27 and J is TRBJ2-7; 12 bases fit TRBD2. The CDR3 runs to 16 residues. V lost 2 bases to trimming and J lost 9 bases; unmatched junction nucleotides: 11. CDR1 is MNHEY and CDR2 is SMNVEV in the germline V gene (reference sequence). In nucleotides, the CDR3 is TGTGCCAGCAGTTTAAGCCCGGGACTAGCGGGTCCCGGGCAGTACTTC. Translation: CASSLSPGLAGPGQYF.

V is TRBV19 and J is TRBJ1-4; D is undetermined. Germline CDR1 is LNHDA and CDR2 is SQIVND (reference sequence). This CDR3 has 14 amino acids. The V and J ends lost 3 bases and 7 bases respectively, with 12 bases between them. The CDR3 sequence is CASSIGGPGEKLFF. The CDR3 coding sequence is TGTGCCAGTAGTATCGGCGGGCCCGGTGAAAAACTGTTTTTT. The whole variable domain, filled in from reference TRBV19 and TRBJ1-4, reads DGGITQSPKYLFRKEGQNVTLSCEQNLNHDAMYWYRQDPGQGLRLIYYSQIVNDFQKGDIAEGYSVSREKKESFPLTVTSAQKNPTAFYLCASSIGGPGEKLFFGSGTQLSVL.

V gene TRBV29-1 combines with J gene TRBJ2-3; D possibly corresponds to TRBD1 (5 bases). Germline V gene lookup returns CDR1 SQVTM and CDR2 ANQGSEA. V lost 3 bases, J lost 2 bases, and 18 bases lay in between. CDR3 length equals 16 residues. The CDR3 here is CSVDFSGHITTDTQYF. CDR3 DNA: TGCAGCGTTGATTTTTCAGGACATATCACCACAGATACGCAGTATTTT.

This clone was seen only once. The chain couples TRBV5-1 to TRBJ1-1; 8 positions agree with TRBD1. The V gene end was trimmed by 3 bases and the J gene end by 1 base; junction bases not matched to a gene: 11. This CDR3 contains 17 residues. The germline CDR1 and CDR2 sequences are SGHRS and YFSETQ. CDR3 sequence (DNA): TGCGCCAGCAGCTGGGGGTCGACAGGGGTAAGGAACACTGAAGCTTTCTTT. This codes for CASSWGSTGVRNTEAFF.

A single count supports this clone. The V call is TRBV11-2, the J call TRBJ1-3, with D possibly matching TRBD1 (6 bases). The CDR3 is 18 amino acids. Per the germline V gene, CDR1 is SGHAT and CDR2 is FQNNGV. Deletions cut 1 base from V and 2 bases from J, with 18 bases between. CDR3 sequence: CASSLGTAATGTGNTIYF. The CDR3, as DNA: TGTGCCAGCAGCTTAGGGACCGCTGCAACAGGGACTGGAAACACCATATATTTT.

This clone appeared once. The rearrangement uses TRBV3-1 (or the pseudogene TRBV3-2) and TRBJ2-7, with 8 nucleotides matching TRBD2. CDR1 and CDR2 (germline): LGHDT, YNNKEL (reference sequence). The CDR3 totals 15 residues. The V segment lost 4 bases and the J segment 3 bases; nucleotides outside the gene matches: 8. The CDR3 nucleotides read TGTGCCAGCAGCCGGGGAGCGGGAGAGGGCTACGAGCAGTACTTC. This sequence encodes CASSRGAGEGYEQYF.

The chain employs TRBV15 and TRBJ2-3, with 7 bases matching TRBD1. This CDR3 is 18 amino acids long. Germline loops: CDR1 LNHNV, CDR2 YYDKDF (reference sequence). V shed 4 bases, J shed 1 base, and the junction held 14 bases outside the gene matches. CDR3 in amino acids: CATSITPQQGFGTDTQYF. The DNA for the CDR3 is TGTGCCACCAGCATAACTCCTCAACAGGGGTTTGGCACAGATACGCAGTATTTT.

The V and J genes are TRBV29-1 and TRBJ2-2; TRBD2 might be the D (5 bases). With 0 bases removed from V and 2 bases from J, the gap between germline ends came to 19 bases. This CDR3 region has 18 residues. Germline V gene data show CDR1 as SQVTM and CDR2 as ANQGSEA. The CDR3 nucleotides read TGCAGCGTTGAAGAGTGGGGTAGACCCGGGGTTAACACCGGGGAGCTGTTTTTT. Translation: CSVEEWGRPGVNTGELFF.

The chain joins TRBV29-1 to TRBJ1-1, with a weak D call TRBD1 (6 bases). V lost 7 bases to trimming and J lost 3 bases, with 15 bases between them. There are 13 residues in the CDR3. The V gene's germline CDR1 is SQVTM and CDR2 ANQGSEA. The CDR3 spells CSGRTGSHTEAFF. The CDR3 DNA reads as TGCAGCGGCCGAACAGGGTCGCACACTGAAGCTTTCTTT.

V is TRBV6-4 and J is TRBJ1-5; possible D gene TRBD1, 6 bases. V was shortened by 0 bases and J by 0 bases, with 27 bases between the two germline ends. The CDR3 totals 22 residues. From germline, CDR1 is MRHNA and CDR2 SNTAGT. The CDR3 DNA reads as TGTGCCAGCAGTGACTCGATGGGCCCATACCCCACCGGGACACATAGCAATCAGCCCCAGCATTTT. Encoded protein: CASSDSMGPYPTGTHSNQPQHF.

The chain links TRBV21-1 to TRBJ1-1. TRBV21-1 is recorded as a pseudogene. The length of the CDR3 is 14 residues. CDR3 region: CASSPSLLETEAFF. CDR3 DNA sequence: TGTGCCAGCAGCCCTTCTCTCCTTGAGACTGAAGCTTTCTTT.

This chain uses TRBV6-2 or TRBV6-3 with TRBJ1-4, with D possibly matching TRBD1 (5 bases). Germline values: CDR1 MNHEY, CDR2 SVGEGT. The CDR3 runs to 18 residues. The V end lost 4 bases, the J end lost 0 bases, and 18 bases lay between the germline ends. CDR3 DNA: TGTGCCAGCAGTTCCGGACGGAGGGGTCTTGCAACTAATGAAAAACTGTTTTTT. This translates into CASSSGRRGLATNEKLFF.